This TCR beta chain originates from a study of PD-L1 blockade in urothelial cancer. Overall study: The researchers analyzed blood 3 weeks (second dose) and 6 weeks after treatment start. T cells were recovered from blood samples at a median of approximately 150,000.

Time point indicated: pretreatment peripheral blood. Per-patient samples, pretreatment and on-treatment, numbered 1 to 8. Broader study findings: Pretreatment TCR clonality in blood under the median foretold superior survival.

Profiling relied on immunoSEQ multiplex PCR, and the TCRdb table lists in-frame clones only, not all of them. The repertoire has under 50,000 clones, roughly 92% of them found once; the top ten carry roughly 10%. Comment on this clone: The antigen remains unidentified.

The input for sequencing was PBMCs, taken around atezolizumab (anti-PD-L1) treatment. The sequence came from a woman aged 55 to 70 with urothelial cancer.

The CDR3: CASREGGSDYGYTF. Written as DNA, the CDR3 is TGTGCCAGCAGGGAGGGCGGGTCCGACTATGGCTACACCTTC. The chain uses TRBV2 and TRBJ1-2; D call uncertain. The ends were cut back, 6 bases at V and 3 bases at J, with 14 bases in the middle. The CDR3 extends over 14 amino acids. In germline, CDR1 is SNHLY, CDR2 FYNNEI.